The 5 T cell receptor beta chains below all came from one sample that was sequenced in a study of shared clonotypes between healthy human individuals. TCRdb's copy holds only in-frame clones and misses some; the assay was immunoSEQ multiplex PCR. The sample yields about 1,500,000 clones, around 97% seen once. Sequenced material: naive CD4+ T cells sorted from blood. Subset indicated: CD45RA+ positively selected. The receptors shown here come from a man aged 25-45 years in good health.

J is TRBJ2-7 and V is TRBV9, with D maybe TRBD1 (6 bases). V lost 3 bases to trimming and J lost 1 base, with 8 bases between them. This CDR3 contains 13 residues. Germline values: CDR1 SGDLS, CDR2 YYNGEE. This CDR3 reads CASSGQDSYEQYF. The CDR3 nucleotides read TGTGCCAGCAGCGGACAGGATTCCTACGAGCAGTACTTC.

The chain has TRBV5-1 and TRBJ2-2; 10 bases line up with TRBD1. Germline V gene data show CDR1 as SGHRS and CDR2 as YFSETQ. The CDR3 is made up of 14 amino acids. The J segment lost 4 bases and the V segment lost 7 bases, leaving 4 bases of the junction unmatched. Here the CDR3 reads CASGTGDRTGELFF. The CDR3, as DNA: TGCGCCAGCGGGACAGGGGATCGCACCGGGGAGCTGTTTTTT.

The CDR3, as DNA: TGTGCCAGCAGTGGACGGGGGGGTAATCAGCCCCAGCATTTT. Protein: CASSGRGGNQPQHF. The J gene is TRBJ1-5, the V gene TRBV6-5; a weak D match, TRBD1 (5 bases). The CDR3 contains 14 residues. V dropped 5 bases and J dropped 4 bases, with 12 bases sitting between them. Germline V gives CDR1 MNHEY, CDR2 SVGAGI.

This clone came up once. The chain has TRBV2 and TRBJ2-7; D is uncertain. The germline V gene has CDR1 SNHLY and CDR2 FYNNEI. This CDR3 contains 11 residues. V lost 6 bases to trimming and J lost 9 bases, with 12 bases between them. The CDR3 sequence is CASRETVGQYF. In DNA, the CDR3 is TGTGCCAGCAGAGAAACCGTTGGGCAGTACTTC.

The genes are TRBV5-6 and TRBJ1-1, with a weak D call TRBD1 (5 bases). Germline V gene lookup returns CDR1 SGHDT and CDR2 YYEEEE. V shed 0 bases and J shed 2 bases, with 11 bases lying between them. There are 15 residues in the CDR3. This CDR3 is CASSLEMGRNTEAFF. The CDR3 nucleotides are TGTGCCAGCAGCTTGGAAATGGGGCGAAACACTGAAGCTTTCTTT.